This is a list of T cell receptor beta chains from one sample in a study of PD-1 blockade in classical Hodgkin lymphoma. Sequencing used immunoSEQ multiplex PCR; TCRdb keeps in-frame clones, though not all of them. The table lists around 19,000 clones, about 80% of them singletons. This material consisted of peripheral blood mononuclear cells (PBMCs), taken before the second cycle of nivolumab. Receptors were obtained from a human donor with classical Hodgkin lymphoma. CDR3s include the opening cysteine and the closing phenylalanine or tryptophan. Fields, in order: V gene, CDR3 protein.

V: TRBV2; CDR3: CASSEGRVQFF
V: TRBV9; CDR3: CASSVGGTGETQYF
V: TRBV6-5; CDR3: CASSLRRSTEAFF
V: TRBV6-5; CDR3: CASSYPEGKVDIQYF
V: TRBV5-1; CDR3: CASSQATGGGYEQYF
V: TRBV11-3; CDR3: CASSPKVTDTQYF
V: TRBV5-1; CDR3: CASSLVTSGRSVETQYF
V: TRBV7-2; CDR3: CASSLVPMSGANVLTF
V: TRBV19; CDR3: CASSIKPGNQPQHF
V: TRBV19; CDR3: CASSIETGLPNYGYTF
V: TRBV19; CDR3: CASSAGDRVSAFF
V: TRBV6-1; CDR3: CASSEGRANYGYTF
V: TRBV5-4; CDR3: CASSLGASSYNEQFF
V: TRBV19; CDR3: CASRNDWALTTEAFF
V: TRBV5-4; CDR3: CASSDSYEQYF
V: TRBV6-5; CDR3: CASSYTADMNTEAFF
V: TRBV6-1; CDR3: CASSPTSEGTQYF
V: TRBV2; CDR3: CASDPDRVTGELFF
V: TRBV4-3; CDR3: CASSQGDRGRTYEQYF
V: TRBV9; CDR3: CASSVGWAGDQPQHF
V: TRBV7-2; CDR3: CASSLEVAGGDQPQHF
V: TRBV29-1; CDR3: CSVASRSPLGETQYF
V: TRBV7-6; CDR3: CASSGGQGQPQHF
V: TRBV7-3; CDR3: CASSSNGQLNEQYF
V: TRBV11-2; CDR3: CASARGTSYEQYF
V: TRBV19; CDR3: CASSIDLTVSGNTIYF
V: TRBV9; CDR3: CASSVGLDNSPLHF
V: TRBV30; CDR3: CAWNQGAIGSTDTQYF
V: TRBV6-1; CDR3: CASSPGAPGYGYTF
V: TRBV19; CDR3: CASSTRSGTSISADTQYF
V: TRBV4-3; CDR3: CASSLTYGQQETQYF
V: TRBV4-1; CDR3: CASSQEGDTQYF
V: TRBV10-3; CDR3: CAITGDSYEQYF
V: TRBV27; CDR3: CASSHRGGVLNTEAFF
V: TRBV4-3; CDR3: CASSQRTAGELFF
V: TRBV9; CDR3: CASSGRDYINEQFF
V: TRBV15; CDR3: CATSREWGYEQYF
V: TRBV6-5; CDR3: CASSSQGYSNQPQHF
V: TRBV7-6; CDR3: CASSTRENTEAFF
V: TRBV18; CDR3: CASSPPGQASSYNSPLHF
V: TRBV7-2; CDR3: CASSPQDRGSGNTIYF
V: TRBV6-1; CDR3: CASADRTSSYEQYF
V: TRBV27; CDR3: CASTFGRAADTQYF
V: TRBV7-2; CDR3: CASSLLTRDEKLFF
V: TRBV4-2; CDR3: CASSQGGRKGYEQYF
V: TRBV5-6; CDR3: CASSLVLNTEAFF
V: TRBV6-1; CDR3: CASSDQRGVIAKNIQYF
V: TRBV19; CDR3: CASSRDVRGEQYF
V: TRBV5-4; CDR3: CASSLDRGGFGQFF
V: TRBV29-1; CDR3: CSVDGGANEKLFF
V: TRBV11-3; CDR3: CASSLSQGADTQYF
V: TRBV7-9; CDR3: CASSLAPGTEAFF
V: TRBV6-5; CDR3: CASSSHRGGYTF
V: TRBV30; CDR3: CACGGGSGSETQYF
V: TRBV6-5; CDR3: CASSTGGYQPQHF
V: TRBV6-6; CDR3: CASSPGDRNTIYF
V: TRBV7-8; CDR3: CASSFGTSGPYEQYF
V: TRBV19; CDR3: CASSPRAPNTEAFF
V: TRBV10-3; CDR3: CAISGTTPSTDTQYF